The 26 T cell receptor beta chains given below trace back to one sample, sequenced in a study of regulatory and conventional T cells in RAG deficiency. Produced via immunoSEQ multiplex PCR; TCRdb's table is partial and in-frame only. The sample contains 400 to 600 clones, about four fifths of which appear only once. Blood CD4+ CD25-high CD127-low regulatory T cells supplied the genomic DNA template. The specimen sequenced was Tregs sorted from blood. The source of these receptors is a human donor with RAG deficiency presenting as severe combined immunodeficiency.

The V and J genes are TRBV19 and TRBJ1-1; no definite D call. Germline V gives CDR1 LNHDA, CDR2 SQIVND (reference sequence). The length of the CDR3 is 11 residues. The germline V and J ends were trimmed by 3 bases and 8 bases, with 7 bases remaining between them. The CDR3 protein is CASSMRLEAFF. The CDR3 region has the DNA TGTGCCAGTAGTATGAGGTTAGAAGCTTTCTTT.

The chain uses TRBV19 and TRBJ1-1; maybe TRBD1 (6 bases). The CDR3 loop spans 14 amino acids. The germline CDR1 and CDR2 sequences are LNHDA and SQIVND (reference sequence). With 5 bases removed from V and 6 bases from J, the gap between germline ends came to 16 bases. The CDR3 loop reads CASSRRGRDAEAFF. The CDR3 bases are TGTGCCAGTAGTCGCAGGGGTCGCGACGCTGAAGCTTTCTTT.

The chain is built from TRBV9 and TRBJ2-2; D may be TRBD1 (6 bases). CDR1 and CDR2 from the germline V gene are SGDLS and YYNGEE. The ends were cut back, 1 base at V and 5 bases at J, with 12 bases in the middle. The CDR3 spans 15 residues. CDR3 sequence (DNA): TGTGCCAGCAGCGTAAGGGGGAGAAATACCGGGGAGCTGTTTTTT. Its translation: CASSVRGRNTGELFF.

The gene calls are TRBV30 and TRBJ1-6; D may be TRBD1 (5 bases). This CDR3 comprises 15 residues. The V gene's germline CDR1 is GTSNPN and CDR2 SVGIG (reference sequence). V lost 0 bases, J lost 5 bases, and 11 bases lay in between. CDR3 amino acids: CAWSVLGVHNSPLHF. The CDR3 DNA sequence: TGTGCCTGGAGTGTACTGGGGGTCCATAATTCACCCCTCCACTTT. The variable domain in full, completed from reference TRBV30 and TRBJ1-6, reads SQTIHQWPATLVQPVGSPLSLECTVEGTSNPNLYWYRQAAGRGLQLLFYSVGIGQISSEVPQNLSASRPQDRQFILSSKKLLLSDSGFYLCAWSVLGVHNSPLHFGNGTRLTVT.

The chain recombines TRBV30 with TRBJ1-5; D is unresolved. CDR1 GTSNPN and CDR2 SVGIG come from the germline V gene (reference sequence). This CDR3 is 16 amino acids long. The V gene lost 0 bases and the J gene lost 0 bases, with 12 bases spanning the gap. CDR3 sequence (DNA): TGTGCCTGGAGTGTACCTAAAGGGATTAGCAATCAGCCCCAGCATTTT. The encoded protein is CAWSVPKGISNQPQHF.

This chain uses TRBV5-1 with TRBJ1-1; TRBD1 might be the D (5 bases). The CDR3 is 14 amino acids. The V end was cut by 2 bases, the J end by 2 bases, with 10 bases between. CDR1 and CDR2 (germline): SGHRS, YFSETQ. The CDR3 DNA follows: TGCGCCAGCAGCTTCAATGGGGCAAACACTGAAGCTTTCTTT. It is translated as CASSFNGANTEAFF.

The gene calls are TRBV19 and TRBJ1-6, with a weak D call TRBD1 (5 bases). The V end lost 5 bases, the J end lost 0 bases, and 11 bases lay between the germline ends. The CDR3 covers 16 residues. Germline lookup yields CDR1 LNHDA and CDR2 SQIVND (reference sequence). CDR3 in DNA: TGTGCCAGTAGTCACAGGCGGAGCTCCTATAATTCACCCCTCCACTTT. Its protein is CASSHRRSSYNSPLHF.

This chain uses TRBV27 with TRBJ2-4, with TRBD2 matching over 13 bases. Looked up from germline, CDR1 is MNHEY and CDR2 is SMNVEV (reference sequence). V shed 4 bases and J 7 bases; nucleotides not matched to a gene: 13. The CDR3 length is 18 residues. The CDR3 bases are TGTGCCAGCAGTTCACTAGCGGGAGGGCCCAGGCGTACGAACATTCAGTACTTC. It specifies CASSSLAGGPRRTNIQYF.

V usage is TRBV19 and J usage is TRBJ2-7; D unresolved. Trimming took off 3 bases at V and 2 bases at J, with 17 bases between the two ends. The CDR3 runs to 16 residues. From germline, CDR1 is LNHDA and CDR2 SQIVND (reference sequence). CDR3 in DNA: TGTGCCAGTAGTATGGCCTTTGGACGGTCTGCCTACGAGCAGTACTTC. Encoded protein: CASSMAFGRSAYEQYF.

The chain joins TRBV7-3 to TRBJ1-1; TRBD1 might be the D (5 bases). Germline CDR1 reads SGHTA; CDR2 reads FQGTGA. The V end was cut by 7 bases, the J end by 1 base, with 13 bases between. The CDR3 runs 14 residues. CDR3 DNA: TGTGCCAGCACCTGGGGGGGACCGAACACTGAAGCTTTCTTT. It is translated as CASTWGGPNTEAFF.

The chain links TRBV6-6 to TRBJ1-6, with 7 positions matching TRBD1. The CDR3 runs to 15 residues. Germline CDR1 reads MNHNY; CDR2 reads SVGAGI (reference sequence). V lost 1 base, J lost 9 bases, and 6 bases stayed unmatched. The CDR3 region is CASSYYRGNGSPLHF. The DNA of the CDR3 is TGTGCCAGCAGTTACTACAGGGGTAATGGTTCACCCCTCCACTTT.

This chain's CDR3 is CASTLQGDSEQYF. The CDR3 region has the DNA TGTGCCAGCACTCTCCAGGGTGATAGCGAGCAGTACTTC. The chain combines TRBV27 with TRBJ2-7, with D tentatively TRBD1 (5 bases). The germline CDR1 and CDR2 sequences are MNHEY and SMNVEV (reference sequence). CDR3 length: 13 residues. The germline V and J ends were trimmed by 7 bases and 6 bases, with 16 bases remaining between them.

The gene calls are TRBV5-1 and TRBJ1-6; maybe TRBD1 (5 bases). The CDR3 is made up of 16 amino acids. Trimming pared 5 bases from V and 9 bases from J, leaving 21 bases between. Germline values: CDR1 SGHRS, CDR2 YFSETQ. CDR3 sequence: CASRGGAESLSSPLHF. As DNA, the CDR3 is TGCGCCAGCAGGGGCGGGGCAGAGAGTCTTAGTTCACCCCTCCACTTT.

The V gene is TRBV5-4, the J gene TRBJ2-7, with TRBD2 matching 8 bases. The V gene's germline CDR1 is SGHNT and CDR2 YYREEE (reference sequence). V dropped 0 bases and J dropped 6; count of bases not matched to a gene: 2. The CDR3 covers 13 residues. DNA for the CDR3: TGTGCCAGCAGCTTGGCCGGGGGGGCCGAGCAGTACTTC. Amino acids: CASSLAGGAEQYF.

The rearrangement links TRBV27 to TRBJ1-1, with 7 bases lining up with TRBD1. The CDR3 has 14 amino acids. The V segment lost 5 bases and the J segment 1 base; nucleotides outside the gene matches: 4. The germline CDR1 and CDR2 sequences are MNHEY and SMNVEV (reference sequence). CDR3 region: CASSRQGGNTEAFF. In DNA form, the CDR3 reads TGTGCCAGCAGTCGACAGGGTGGGAACACTGAAGCTTTCTTT.

This clone was observed once. The chain carries TRBV7-9 and TRBJ1-1; TRBD1 might be the D (5 bases). CDR1 is SEHNR, CDR2 FQNEAQ, per germline (reference sequence). Trimming took off 6 bases at V and 0 bases at J, with 11 bases between the two ends. The CDR3 spans 14 residues. The CDR3, as DNA: TGTGCCAGCAGGTCGACAGCGATGAACACTGAAGCTTTCTTT. This gives the protein CASRSTAMNTEAFF.

J is TRBJ1-5 and V is TRBV28; no clear D gene. This CDR3 has 15 residues. Germline V gives CDR1 MDHEN, CDR2 SYDVKM. Deletions cut 6 bases from V and 5 bases from J, with 17 bases between. In DNA, the CDR3 is TGTGCCAGCAGGGCCCTCGGTAGGTTCCATCAGCCCCAGCATTTT. It yields the protein CASRALGRFHQPQHF.

V usage is TRBV6-5 and J usage is TRBJ2-7; 7 bases are a match to TRBD1. The V segment lost 6 bases and the J segment 0 bases; nucleotides outside the gene matches: 2. Germline V gene data show CDR1 as MNHEY and CDR2 as SVGAGI. The CDR3 runs to 13 residues. CDR3 residues: CASRDRSSYEQYF. In DNA, the CDR3 is TGTGCCAGCAGGGACAGGAGCTCCTACGAGCAGTACTTC.

The chain carries TRBV6-1 and TRBJ2-3, with 14 nucleotides matching TRBD2. The CDR3 is 17 residues long. CDR1 and CDR2 from the germline V gene are MNHNS and SASEGT. The V and J ends lost 1 base and 2 bases, in that order; junction bases with no gene match: 2. CDR3 coding DNA: TGTGCCAGCAGTGAAGGACTAGCGGGGGGGGTCACAGATACGCAGTATTTT. Encoded protein: CASSEGLAGGVTDTQYF.

The V gene is TRBV27, the J gene TRBJ2-3; the match to TRBD1 covers 7 bases. The CDR3 covers 16 residues. Germline assignment: CDR1 MNHEY and CDR2 SMNVEV (reference sequence). The V and J ends lost 3 bases and 4 bases, in that order; junction bases with no gene match: 10. CDR3 sequence (DNA): TGTGCCAGCAGTTTTCACAGGGGATCTCACCCAGATACGCAGTATTTT. As protein: CASSFHRGSHPDTQYF.

The V gene is TRBV30, the J gene TRBJ1-3; 10 positions match TRBD1. From germline, CDR1 is GTSNPN and CDR2 SVGIG (reference sequence). V dropped 5 bases and J dropped 2; count of bases not matched to a gene: 0. CDR3 length: 13 residues. CDR3: CAWGQGAGNTIYF. The CDR3 bases are TGTGCCTGGGGACAGGGGGCTGGAAACACCATATATTTT.

This chain links TRBV5-1 with TRBJ2-7, with 11 positions matching TRBD1. This CDR3 has 13 amino acids. Per the germline V gene, CDR1 is SGHRS and CDR2 is YFSETQ. The trim removed 4 bases at V and 3 bases at J, leaving 0 bases unmatched. CDR3 region: CASSGTGGYEQYF. CDR3 nucleotide sequence: TGCGCCAGCAGCGGGACAGGGGGCTACGAGCAGTACTTC.

This clone was counted a few times. The identical CDR3 is also encoded by other nucleotide sequences in the sample. The V gene is TRBV6-1, the J gene TRBJ1-1; D unclear. V lost 1 base to trimming and J lost 0 bases, with 9 bases between them. Looked up from germline, CDR1 is MNHNS and CDR2 is SASEGT. This CDR3 has 15 amino acids. The CDR3 loop is CASSEEGTMNTEAFF. As DNA, the CDR3 is TGTGCCAGCAGTGAAGAGGGAACCATGAACACTGAAGCTTTCTTT.

This clone occurred a few times. The rearrangement uses TRBV5-6 and TRBJ2-1; D uncertain. Germline CDR1 and CDR2: SGHDT and YYEEEE. CDR3 length: 16 amino acids. V lost 0 bases, J lost 0 bases, and 10 bases lay in between. CDR3 DNA: TGTGCCAGCAGCTTGGCGCAGCGAGTCTCCTACAATGAGCAGTTCTTC. Its translation: CASSLAQRVSYNEQFF. The full variable domain, completed using reference TRBV5-6 and TRBJ2-1, is DAGVTQSPTHLIKTRGQQVTLRCSPKSGHDTVSWYQQALGQGPQFIFQYYEEEERQRGNFPDRFSGHQFPNYSSELNVNALLLGDSALYLCASSLAQRVSYNEQFFGPGTRLTVL.

This clone was seen just once. This chain links TRBV6-5 with TRBJ1-5; the match to TRBD1 covers 10 bases. Germline CDR1 MNHEY, CDR2 SVGAGI. There are 15 residues in the CDR3. Trimming at V came to 5 bases and at J to 9 bases, leaving 10 bases not matched to a gene. CDR3 amino acids: CASSGRGTGEGPQHF. The CDR3 DNA follows: TGTGCCAGCAGTGGGCGAGGGACAGGGGAAGGGCCCCAGCATTTT.

The rearrangement joins TRBV25-1 to TRBJ2-7; D gene ambiguous. Germline V gene sequence: CDR1 MGHDK, CDR2 SYGVNS. The CDR3 spans 12 residues. Trimming removed 4 bases at V and 0 bases at J, with 4 bases between. The CDR3 loop reads CASSGNSYEQYF. The CDR3 bases are TGTGCCAGCAGTGGTAACTCCTACGAGCAGTACTTC.